These T cell receptor beta chains were read from a single sample in a study of cytomegalovirus exposure and HLA in healthy donors. Libraries were prepared by immunoSEQ multiplex PCR; TCRdb keeps only in-frame clonotypes and omits some of them. This table has 200,000 or so clones, over 65% appearing once. Sequenced sample: PBMCs. The receptors come from a woman between 45 and 60 years old in good health and CMV-seropositive. Each CDR3 is given with its conserved first and last residue. The D gene is left open where the match is weak. For some rows the clone size is stated as once, few or many, or as a class when expanded; others skip it.

abundance,v_gene,d_gene,j_gene,CDR3nt,CDR3aa
.,TRBV11-2,TRBD1,TRBJ2-7,TGTGCCAGCAGCGGGGGCCAGGGGGCTCCTCACTACGAGCAGTACTTC,CASSGGQGAPHYEQYF
.,TRBV19,.,TRBJ1-1,TGTGCCAGTAGTTATAAGGGGTCGACCACTGAAGCTTTCTTT,CASSYKGSTTEAFF
.,TRBV2,.,TRBJ1-1,TGTGCCAGCGGGGGGGACACTGAAGCTTTCTTT,CASGGDTEAFF
.,TRBV9,TRBD1,TRBJ2-5,TGTGCCAGCAGCGTAGCAGGGACAGGCCACGAGACCCAGTACTTC,CASSVAGTGHETQYF
.,TRBV7-9,TRBD2,TRBJ2-5,TGTGCCAGCAGCTTAGTGGCGGGGGGGATTGAGACCCAGTACTTC,CASSLVAGGIETQYF
.,TRBV7-2,TRBD1,TRBJ2-1,TGTGCCAGCAGCTTCGAGCTGACAGGGACCGATGAGCAGTTCTTC,CASSFELTGTDEQFF
.,TRBV6-1,TRBD1,TRBJ2-7,TGTGCCAGCAGTGAACTCCGGGACAGCTCCCTCGAGCAGTACTTC,CASSELRDSSLEQYF
.,TRBV5-1,.,TRBJ1-5,TGCGCCAGCAGCTTGGCCCAGAAGCCCCAGCATTTT,CASSLAQKPQHF
few,TRBV6-1,.,TRBJ1-3,TGTGCCAGCTCGGAGGGGCTCTTCTCTGGAAACACCATATATTTT,CASSEGLFSGNTIYF
.,TRBV7-8,.,TRBJ1-6,TGTGCCAGCAGCCAGCTTGGGGGGGCGCGTCGGAATTCACCCCTCCACTTT,CASSQLGGARRNSPLHF
.,TRBV5-6,TRBD1,TRBJ2-5,TGTGCCAGCAGCGAGGGGACAGGGAAAGAGACCCAGTACTTC,CASSEGTGKETQYF
.,TRBV4-1,.,TRBJ2-7,TGCGCCAGCAGCCAAGATGCGGGTGCCCCCTACGAGCAGTACTTC,CASSQDAGAPYEQYF
.,TRBV7-3,.,TRBJ2-1,TGTGCCAGCAGCCCGATGGGGCGGGGCGTCTACAATGAGCAGTTCTTC,CASSPMGRGVYNEQFF
.,TRBV7-2,TRBD1,TRBJ2-7,TGTGCCAGCAGTCCCGACAGGGGCCCCTACGAGCAGTACTTC,CASSPDRGPYEQYF
few,TRBV6-1,TRBD2,TRBJ2-1,TGTGCCAGCAGTGAAAATCGCCCGGGACTAGCGGGGGGGCCGGGGAATGAGCAGTTCTTC,CASSENRPGLAGGPGNEQFF
.,TRBV7-8,TRBD1,TRBJ1-4,TGTGCCAGCAGCTACAAAACCACAGGGGTATTGGGAGAAAAACTGTTTTTT,CASSYKTTGVLGEKLFF
.,TRBV27,TRBD1,TRBJ1-2,TGTGCCAGCCGACAGGGGGCAGCCTATGGCTACACCTTC,CASRQGAAYGYTF
.,TRBV30,TRBD2,TRBJ2-1,TGTGCCTGGAGCGGACTAGCGGGGGTTAATGAGCAGTTCTTC,CAWSGLAGVNEQFF
.,TRBV4-1,TRBD1,TRBJ2-7,TGCGCCAGCAGCCCTCTACCGGGACAGGGGGACTACGAGCAGTACTTC,CASSPLPGQGDYEQYF
.,TRBV2,.,TRBJ1-4,TGTGCCAGCAGACCCGACAGGTATAATGAAAAACTGTTTTTT,CASRPDRYNEKLFF
.,TRBV12-5,.,TRBJ1-3,TGTGCTAGTGGTTTGGTACACAAGGCTGAACTGGGGGGTGGAAACACCATATATTTT,CASGLVHKAELGGGNTIYF
once,TRBV5-1,TRBD2,TRBJ2-7,TGCGCCAGCAGCCCGGACCGGGGACTAGGGGAGCAGTACTTC,CASSPDRGLGEQYF
.,TRBV7-9,.,TRBJ1-1,TGTTCCAGCAGAACTGGGGGGACTGAAGCTTTCTTT,CSSRTGGTEAFF
.,TRBV9,TRBD2,TRBJ2-1,TGTGCCAGCAGCAAGCAAGCGGGGGGGCCCTACAATGAGCAGTTCTTC,CASSKQAGGPYNEQFF
.,TRBV28,TRBD1,TRBJ1-4,TGTGCCAGCAGTCCCATGCCGGGACAGGGAGGTGAAAAACTGTTTTTT,CASSPMPGQGGEKLFF
.,TRBV6-6,.,TRBJ2-3,TGTGCCAGCAGGCCCGAGTTGGAGAGCACAGATACGCAGTATTTT,CASRPELESTDTQYF
.,TRBV7-2,.,TRBJ1-5,TGTGCCAGCAGCCCGCACGCACGAGGTCTAGGGGCCCAGCATTTT,CASSPHARGLGAQHF
.,TRBV5-4,.,TRBJ1-2,TGTGCCAGCAGCCAAGATTTCGTCGGCAGGGAACGGTATGGCTACACCTTC,CASSQDFVGRERYGYTF
.,TRBV19,.,TRBJ1-5,TGTGCCAGTAGTATAGCTGAGGGTAGACGTCAGCCCCAGCATTTT,CASSIAEGRRQPQHF
.,TRBV28,TRBD1,TRBJ1-5,TGTGCCAGCAGTACGATCGACAGGGTCGTCCAGAGCAATCAGCCCCAGCATTTT,CASSTIDRVVQSNQPQHF
once,TRBV7-9,.,TRBJ2-6,TGTGCCAGCAGCTCCGCTAGTGGGGAGAGCTCTGGGGCCAACGTCCTGACTTTC,CASSSASGESSGANVLTF
.,TRBV4-3,TRBD1,TRBJ1-2,TGCGCCAGCAGCCAAGCTGGGACAGGGAACTATGGCTACACCTTC,CASSQAGTGNYGYTF
.,TRBV6-5,TRBD2,TRBJ2-7,TGTGCCAGCACTCCGGGGGGGGGTTACGAGCAGTACTTC,CASTPGGGYEQYF
.,TRBV7-7,.,TRBJ2-5,TGTGCTAGCAGCTTAGGGAGTGGGCAGGGCGGTGAGACCCAGTACTTC,CASSLGSGQGGETQYF
.,TRBV7-2,TRBD1,TRBJ1-4,TGTGCCAGCAGCTTACGGGACAGTGCAACTAATGAAAAACTGTTTTTT,CASSLRDSATNEKLFF
.,TRBV6-4,TRBD1,TRBJ1-1,TGTGCCAGCAACCAGGGGGCGGGAACTGAAGCTTTCTTT,CASNQGAGTEAFF
.,TRBV5-6,.,TRBJ2-3,TGTGCCAGCAGCTTTGGCGGGGCAGATACGCAGTATTTT,CASSFGGADTQYF
once,TRBV5-1,.,TRBJ2-1,TGCGCCAGCAGCTTGGAAGGGGCCAGGAGTGTTGAGCAGTTCTTC,CASSLEGARSVEQFF
.,TRBV5-1,TRBD2,TRBJ2-7,TGCGCCAGCAGCTTGGGTAGCGGGGGACCCTACGAGCAGTACTTC,CASSLGSGGPYEQYF
.,TRBV5-6,.,TRBJ2-1,TGTGCCAGCAGCTTGGCCGATGAGCAGTTCTTC,CASSLADEQFF
once,TRBV7-2,.,TRBJ2-7,TGTGCCAGCAGTGGAAGCGACTACGAGCAGTACTTC,CASSGSDYEQYF
.,TRBV7-9,TRBD1,TRBJ1-1,TGTGCCAGCAGCCCGGGACAGGGGAGGAACACTGAAGCTTTCTTT,CASSPGQGRNTEAFF
.,TRBV6-9,TRBD1,TRBJ1-6,TGTGCCAGCAGCCCAGATCCCCGACAGGGGGCGAGCTCCTATAATTCACCCCTCCACTTT,CASSPDPRQGASSYNSPLHF
.,TRBV10-2,TRBD1,TRBJ1-4,TGCGCCAGCAGCTTACTATACAGGGGCAGGGATGAAAAACTGTTTTTT,CASSLLYRGRDEKLFF
.,TRBV6-5,TRBD1,TRBJ1-4,TGTGCCAGCAGTGTTGCAGGGGGCGATGAAAAACTGTTTTTT,CASSVAGGDEKLFF